The 27 T cell receptor beta chains below were found in one sample sequenced in a study of molecular identifiers for immune sequencing clone quantification. Each CDR3 protein gets one entry after TCRdb re-called the PCR reads with MiXCR. The sample lists about 640,000 distinct CDR3 sequences; around 20% were seen once. Sequenced input: naive CD8+ T cells from blood, with Jurkat cell RNA spiked in. Subset defined: FACS-sorted CD8+CD4-CCR7+CD45RA+ naive T cells. The receptor set was obtained from a human donor in good health. Some libraries in this study had Jurkat cell RNA spiked in.

This clonotype was seen more than once but under ten times. This chain uses TRBV27 with TRBJ1-1; D not resolved. This CDR3 has 13 amino acids. The germline CDR1 and CDR2 sequences are MNHEY and SMNVEV (reference sequence). Trimming left V 6 bases short and J 5 bases short, with 13 bases between. This CDR3 is CASSPGFGTEAFF. For the CDR3, the DNA is TGTGCCAGCAGCCCAGGCTTCGGGACTGAAGCTTTCTTT.

This clonotype was picked up many times. This chain joins TRBV4-1 and TRBJ1-4; perhaps TRBD1 as D (5 bases). V was pared by 0 bases and J by 8 bases, with 16 bases between. Germline values: CDR1 MGHRA, CDR2 YSYEKL. The CDR3 loop spans 16 amino acids. The CDR3 sequence is CASSQDLPGLGEKLFF. The CDR3 coding sequence is TGCGCCAGCAGCCAAGATCTTCCGGGACTTGGGGAAAAACTGTTTTTT.

This clonotype showed up many times. The CDR3 sequence is CASSTQTGQPQHF. The CDR3 region has the DNA TGTGCCAGCAGTACACAGACGGGGCAGCCCCAGCATTTT. V gene TRBV6-2 or TRBV6-3 combines with J gene TRBJ1-5; D is uncertain. This CDR3 spans 13 amino acids. CDR1 MNHEY and CDR2 SVGEGT come from the germline V gene. V lost 5 bases and J 7 bases, leaving 12 bases between the germline ends.

This clonotype was found many times. The chain couples TRBV5-1 to TRBJ1-1, with 8 bases matching TRBD1. The J segment lost 3 bases and the V segment lost 0 bases, leaving 10 bases of the junction unmatched. Germline CDR1 and CDR2: SGHRS and YFSETQ. The CDR3 contains 17 residues. CDR3 DNA: TGCGCCAGCAGCTTGGAGGAGCTGGGACAGGTCTACACTGAAGCTTTCTTT. Its translation: CASSLEELGQVYTEAFF.

There are a few counts of this clonotype. V is TRBV7-9 and J is TRBJ2-2; TRBD1 matches 10 bases. CDR3 length equals 16 residues. The ends lost 5 bases at V and 5 bases at J; junction bases unmatched: 8. Germline lookup yields CDR1 SEHNR and CDR2 FQNEAQ (reference sequence). CDR3 residues: CASSHQTGGLTGELFF. The CDR3 region has the DNA TGTGCCAGCAGCCACCAGACAGGGGGCTTGACCGGGGAGCTGTTTTTT.

In its sample, this clonotype was seen a few times. This chain connects TRBV27 to TRBJ2-1; D gene ambiguous. CDR1 and CDR2 (germline): MNHEY, SMNVEV (reference sequence). Between the trimmed V and J ends, which lost 3 bases and 8 bases, there was a span of 14 bases. The CDR3 spans 14 residues. The CDR3 nucleotides are TGTGCCAGCAGTTTCTCTGCTAGTTTTTATGAGCAGTTCTTC. Protein: CASSFSASFYEQFF.

Concerning this clonotype itself: Given a much more abundant clone one base away, this may be a read error. V usage is TRBV30 and J usage is TRBJ2-1, with D possibly called TRBD1 or TRBD2 (5 bases each). Trimming removed 1 base from V and 12 bases from J, with 16 bases in between. This CDR3 contains 13 residues. Germline CDR1 is GTSNPN and CDR2 is SVGIG (reference sequence). CDR3: CAWSAVGGTGQFF. CDR3 DNA sequence: TGTGCCTGGAGTGCTGTTGGGGGTACTGGGCAGTTCTTC.

Notes on this clonotype: A much more abundant neighbour one base away suggests this may be a read error. The chain couples TRBV7-6 to TRBJ2-3, with a weak D call TRBD1 (5 bases). The CDR3 sequence is 15 residues long. Trimming left V 7 bases short and J 8 bases short, with 22 bases between. Germline CDR1 and CDR2: SGHVS and FNYEAQ. This chain's CDR3 is CASNPLGPSQGTQYF. The CDR3 DNA sequence: TGTGCCAGCAACCCACTTGGACCGAGTCAGGGTACGCAGTATTTT.

A word on this clonotype: A single base separates this from a much larger clone, so it may be a read error. V usage is TRBV6-2 or TRBV6-3 and J usage is TRBJ2-7; D remains ambiguous. The germline gives CDR1 MNHEY, CDR2 SVGEGT. This CDR3 comprises 12 residues. V lost 4 bases and J lost 5, with 9 bases in between. The CDR3 is CASSCGSHEQYF. The CDR3 coding sequence is TGTGCCAGCAGTTGTGGAAGCCACGAGCAGTACTTC.

A note on this clonotype: A read error may explain this, as a much larger clone is one base away. In DNA, the CDR3 is TGCGCCAGCACTGGGTCCGACAATGAGCAGTTCTTC. It encodes CASTGSDNEQFF. The chain carries TRBV5-1 and TRBJ2-1; D call uncertain. This CDR3 spans 12 amino acids. Trimming stripped 6 bases from V and 5 bases from J, with 9 bases between. Germline CDR1 SGHRS, CDR2 YFSETQ.

This clonotype was counted between two and nine times. This chain connects TRBV19 to TRBJ2-3; possibly TRBD2 for D (7 bases). The CDR3 is 16 residues long. CDR1 is LNHDA, CDR2 SQIVND, per germline (reference sequence). The germline V and J ends were trimmed by 6 bases and 2 bases, with 18 bases remaining between them. CDR3 nucleotide sequence: TGTGCCAGTAGCGGCATAGGGGGGGAAAACACAGATACGCAGTATTTT. Protein: CASSGIGGENTDTQYF.

On this clonotype: A junction end diverges from the germline sequence, so it may reflect a read error. V gene TRBV5-3 combines with J gene TRBJ1-3, with 11 nucleotides matching TRBD1. TRBV5-3 is known as an ORF, though its function is uncertain. The CDR3 consists of 18 residues. The CDR3 loop is CASSFGTGGFNSGNTIYF. DNA of the CDR3: TGTGCCAGCAGCTTCGGGACAGGGGGTTTTAATTCTGGAAACACCATATATTTT.

Of note for this clonotype: Since a much larger clone is just one base distant, this may be a read error. Since the CDR3 does not end with the conserved phenylalanine or tryptophan, this likely comes from a read error. The V call is TRBV24-1, the J call TRBJ2-2; 11 bases map to TRBD1. This CDR3 spans 17 amino acids. With V trimmed by 0 bases and J by 4 bases, 3 bases remained unmatched. Germline V gene data show CDR1 as KGHDR and CDR2 as SFDVKD. The CDR3 DNA reads as TGTGCCACCAGTGATTTGCCGGGGACAGGGGGCACCGGGGAGCTGTTTCTT. Amino acid sequence: CATSDLPGTGGTGELFL.

This clonotype occurred a few times. The V gene is TRBV6-2 or TRBV6-3, the J gene TRBJ2-1; no reliable D call. The CDR3 has 14 amino acids. Trimming removed 2 bases at V and 2 bases at J, with 7 bases between. Germline V gives CDR1 MNHEY, CDR2 SVGEGT. The CDR3 is CASSYAGPYNEQFF. CDR3 sequence (DNA): TGTGCCAGCAGTTACGCCGGCCCCTACAATGAGCAGTTCTTC.

This clonotype was counted only a few times. The chain carries TRBV6-5 and TRBJ2-7; 8 nucleotides align to TRBD1. V was clipped by 3 bases and J by 0 bases; unmatched bases: 13. This CDR3 has 18 residues. The germline CDR1 and CDR2 sequences are MNHEY and SVGAGI. This CDR3 is CASSYFSHLDRASYEQYF. CDR3 bases: TGTGCCAGCAGTTATTTCAGTCATTTGGACAGGGCCTCCTACGAGCAGTACTTC.

The chain's CDR3 is CASSPTGRGSRETQYF. In DNA form, the CDR3 reads TGTGCCAGCAGCCCCACTGGGCGGGGGTCGCGAGAGACCCAGTACTTC. This chain uses TRBV9 with TRBJ2-5; 7 bases line up with TRBD2. The CDR3 is made up of 16 amino acids. V shed 4 bases and J 4 bases; nucleotides not matched to a gene: 13. From germline, CDR1 is SGDLS and CDR2 YYNGEE.

In its sample, this clonotype was seen many times. The chain recombines TRBV10-3 with TRBJ2-4, with D possibly being TRBD1 or TRBD2 (5 bases each). V was shortened by 6 bases and J by 0 bases, with 9 bases between the two germline ends. The CDR3 extends over 14 amino acids. Germline values: CDR1 ENHRY, CDR2 SYGVKD. CDR3 region: CAIRGDGAKNIQYF. Here the CDR3 DNA reads TGTGCCATCAGGGGGGACGGAGCCAAAAACATTCAGTACTTC.

With regard to this clonotype: Just one base apart from a much larger clone, this may be a read error. The chain joins TRBV5-1 to TRBJ2-7; 9 positions match TRBD2. This CDR3 has 14 amino acids. CDR1 is SGHRS and CDR2 is YFSETQ in the germline V gene. This CDR3 reads CASSLAGGWYEQHF. CDR3 coding DNA: TGCGCCAGCAGCTTAGCGGGAGGATGGTACGAGCAGCACTTC.

In this sample, this clonotype turned up a few times. This chain joins TRBV4-3 and TRBJ2-5; no clear D gene. The germline CDR1 and CDR2 sequences are LGHNA and YSLEER. This CDR3 contains 17 residues. V dropped 0 bases and J dropped 2 bases, with 16 bases sitting between them. The CDR3 sequence is CASSQDLDGWRQETQYF. The CDR3, as DNA: TGCGCCAGCAGCCAAGATCTCGATGGTTGGCGGCAAGAGACCCAGTACTTC.

This clonotype was recorded at least ten times. The V gene is TRBV9, the J gene TRBJ1-2; a weak D match, TRBD1 (5 bases). Looked up from germline, CDR1 is SGDLS and CDR2 is YYNGEE. The CDR3 contains 10 residues. Trimming left V 8 bases short and J 5 bases short, with 7 bases between. The CDR3 sequence is CASWGYGYTF. CDR3 sequence (DNA): TGTGCCAGTTGGGGGTATGGCTACACCTTC.

As to this clonotype: This may stem from a read error, because a much larger clone lies one nucleotide away. V usage is TRBV29-1 and J usage is TRBJ2-1; D is unresolved. CDR3 size: 13 residues. Germline V gene data show CDR1 as SQVTM and CDR2 as ANQGSEA. The CDR3 nucleotides read TGCAGCGTTGAAGATATGGGGTACAATGAGCAGTCCTTC. The encoded protein is CSVEDMGYNEQSF.

This rearrangement joins TRBV13 to TRBJ2-1; the D is unclear. V lost 5 bases to trimming and J lost 0 bases, with 8 bases between them. This CDR3 comprises 14 residues. Germline CDR1 PRHDT, CDR2 FYEKMQ (reference sequence). The CDR3 region is CASSETSSYNEQFF. The DNA of the CDR3 is TGTGCCAGCAGCGAGACAAGCTCCTACAATGAGCAGTTCTTC. The full variable domain, with the rest looked up from reference TRBV13 and TRBJ2-1, is AAGVIQSPRHLIKEKRETATLKCYPIPRHDTVYWYQQGPGQDPQFLISFYEKMQSDKGSIPDRFSAQQFSDYHSELNMSSLELGDSALYFCASSETSSYNEQFFGPGTRLTVL.

There are a few counts of this clonotype. This rearrangement joins TRBV6-2 or TRBV6-3 to TRBJ2-1; D uncertain. The length of the CDR3 is 13 residues. Trimming removed 6 bases from V and 6 bases from J, with 12 bases in between. Germline V gene sequence: CDR1 MNHEY, CDR2 SVGEGT. CDR3 protein: CASSPAFPNEQFF. The CDR3 DNA sequence: TGTGCCAGCAGCCCGGCTTTTCCCAATGAGCAGTTCTTC.

This clonotype was observed many times. The CDR3 sequence is CASSIFPDREPQHF. The CDR3 DNA reads as TGTGCCAGTAGTATCTTCCCAGACAGAGAGCCCCAGCATTTT. The rearrangement uses TRBV19 and TRBJ1-5; possible D gene TRBD1, 5 bases. Trimming cost V 3 bases and J 8 bases, with 14 bases left between them. This CDR3 is 14 amino acids long. In germline, CDR1 is LNHDA, CDR2 SQIVND (reference sequence).

This clonotype was recorded a few times. The chain combines TRBV27 with TRBJ2-7; D is unclear. The CDR3 has 13 amino acids. V was shortened by 2 bases and J by 2 bases, with 7 bases between the two germline ends. Per the germline V gene, CDR1 is MNHEY and CDR2 is SMNVEV (reference sequence). CDR3 coding DNA: TGTGCCAGCAGTTTAGGCCACACCTACGAGCAGTACTTC. Its translation is CASSLGHTYEQYF.

The chain recombines TRBV20-1 with TRBJ2-1, with TRBD2 identical over 10 bases. The ends lost 3 bases at V and 8 bases at J; junction bases unmatched: 13. This CDR3 spans 16 amino acids. Per germline, CDR1 DFQATT and CDR2 SNEGSKA (reference sequence). CDR3 region: CSARSPGLADGYEQFF. CDR3 DNA: TGCAGTGCTAGGTCCCCCGGACTAGCGGATGGCTATGAGCAGTTCTTC.

This chain connects TRBV27 to TRBJ1-6, with 9 bases lining up with TRBD1. The germline V gene encodes CDR1 MNHEY and CDR2 SMNVEV (reference sequence). CDR3 size: 13 residues. With 3 bases clipped from V and 11 bases from J, the junction kept 2 bases outside the gene matches. In DNA form, the CDR3 reads TGTGCCAGCAGTTTTGGACAGGGGACACCCCTCCACTTT. Its protein product is CASSFGQGTPLHF.